The source of this T cell receptor beta chain is a study of Graves' ophthalmopathy and Graves' hyperthyroidism (dated by TCRdb to the late 2010s). About the study as a whole: Peripheral blood was collected at initial diagnosis, before any treatment. The approximately 98 discovery patients were randomly divided into training and test sets at a 7:3 ratio. Following sample collection, hyperthyroidism patients were given methimazole at a starting dose of 30 mg daily, and ophthalmopathy patients were given high-dose intravenous methylprednisolone. To explore V-J signatures that separate ophthalmopathy from hyperthyroidism, a discovery set of 95 to 100 patients was enrolled, consisting of about 43 with ophthalmopathy and around 57 with stable hyperthyroidism. In roughly six hyperthyroidism patients, T-cell repertoires of thyroid tissue and blood were compared. TCR beta repertoire signatures were used to distinguish Graves' ophthalmopathy from Graves' hyperthyroidism and to predict progression to ophthalmopathy. An independent validation cohort comprised about 20 hyperthyroidism patients and 15 to 17 patients who later progressed from hyperthyroidism to ophthalmopathy. In total, 135 blood samples were TCR-sequenced: roughly 45 ophthalmopathy, some 72 hyperthyroidism and approximately 17 hyperthyroidism-to-ophthalmopathy patients.

A patient counted as having stable hyperthyroidism if there was no progression to ophthalmopathy within 18 months of follow-up. Hyperthyroidism patients were newly diagnosed, were aged 18 to 65 years, and had a disease duration under 2 months. Patients with other autoimmune diseases, uncontrolled infections, pregnancy or lactation were excluded. Diagnosis was based on clinical symptoms, serum thyroxine, TRAb, thyroid ultrasound and orbital computed tomography. Ficoll-Paque density gradient centrifugation was used to isolate PBMCs from approximately 10 ml of fresh peripheral blood. Trizol reagent was used to extract the total RNA, and its quality was then checked on an Agilent 2100 Bioanalyzer. For repertoire sequencing, the TCR beta CDR3 regions were amplified from RNA transcripts. The first round of RT-PCR was done with HTBI primers and the Qiagen OneStep RT-PCR kit, and was followed by a second round of multiplex PCR, then size selection and purification. Libraries were sequenced paired-end with 100 bp reads on an Illumina HiSeq2000. Under the source paper's analysis protocol: SOAPnuke was used for read processing, and reads with adapters, uncalled bases, a mean Phred below 15, or no exact constant-primer or identifier match were discarded. COPE v1.2.5 was used to merge the high-quality paired reads. Each unique nucleotide sequence was defined as a clonotype, and clonotypes were aligned to IMGT TRB V, D and J references with MiTCR v1.1. The analysis was limited to V-J combinations with a frequency above 0.0001, which together covered approximately 99% of the repertoires. A TCR clonal expansion and chaos score per V-J combination was defined as the ratio of F50 clonal expansion to chaos observed in the TCRdist matrix. Features were reduced by Welch's t-statistics and random forest to over 10 V-J combinations, which fed a naive Bayes classifier. The similarity between thyroid and blood repertoires was quantified using the Morisita-Horn index. In-frame beta chains were kept once TCRdb had trimmed the public reads at Q25 with fastp and called clones with MiXCR. Every entry covers one CDR3 protein and lists the most common genes and DNA from its rows. None of the V and J calls come from the authors' own analysis; TCRdb made them. In this sample the table shows under 800,000 distinct CDR3 sequences, approximately 21% of which occur a single time. The ten largest clones represent about 6.6% of the sample.

This clonotype was counted between two and nine times. What antigen it recognizes has not been identified. Per-nucleotide qualities are absent, and no much larger clonotype sits a single base away. The study at large found these results: In validation, the model predicted ophthalmopathy progression with 70.59% sensitivity and 72.22% specificity; 12 predicted patients were CT-confirmed with GO in a median of around 6 months. No statistical method was used to set the sample size in advance, and the investigators knew which group each participant was assigned to. Most of the expanded thyroid clonotypes with a frequency above 0.001 were also detected in blood, and it was suggested that the thyroid immune response may be reflected by blood repertoires. Ophthalmopathy was separated from stable hyperthyroidism by the 13-signature model with roughly 90% sensitivity and about 81% specificity in cross-validation and with 80%/75% in the test set.

Compared with germline, V lacks 3 bases and J lacks 5 bases; bases without a gene match: 6. CDR1 DFQATT and CDR2 SNEGSKA were looked up in the germline V gene (reference sequence). Taken from cysteine to phenylalanine, the CDR3 has 13 residues. Left in the record is the CDR3 DNA by itself, 39 bases read in frame from the first base. The sequence was collected from a woman aged 18-29 years with stable Graves' hyperthyroidism. Some clones in this sample may be carry-over from other donors' samples. Donor details come from another sample of the same person, matched by shared clones. The chain was built from TRBV20-1 and TRBJ2-5, with 7 bases in between that match TRBD2. The specimen was peripheral blood. The CDR3 sequence is CSARETSKETQYF. The DNA sequence is given as TGCAGTGCTAGGGAGACTAGCAAGGAGACCCAGTACTTC.